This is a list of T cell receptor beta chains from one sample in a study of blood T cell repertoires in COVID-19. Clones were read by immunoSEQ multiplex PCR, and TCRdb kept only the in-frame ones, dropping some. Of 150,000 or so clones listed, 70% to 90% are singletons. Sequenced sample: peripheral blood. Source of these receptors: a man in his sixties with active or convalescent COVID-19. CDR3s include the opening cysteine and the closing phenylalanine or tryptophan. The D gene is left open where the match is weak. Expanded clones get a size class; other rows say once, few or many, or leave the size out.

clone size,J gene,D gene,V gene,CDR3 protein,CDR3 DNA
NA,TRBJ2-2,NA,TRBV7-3,CASSLLGVGELFF,TGTGCCAGCAGCTTACTAGGAGTCGGGGAGCTGTTTTTT
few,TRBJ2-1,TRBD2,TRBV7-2,CASSLAKRAGVVFF,TGTGCCAGCAGCTTAGCTAAGAGAGCGGGAGTGGTGTTCTTC
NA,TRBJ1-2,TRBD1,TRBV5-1,CASSPGQGVVGYTF,TGCGCCAGCAGCCCCGGACAGGGGGTGGTTGGCTACACCTTC
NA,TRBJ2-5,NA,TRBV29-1,CSVVVRVETQYF,TGCAGCGTTGTGGTCAGGGTTGAGACCCAGTACTTC
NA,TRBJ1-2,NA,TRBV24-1,CATSDSLLGYTF,TGTGCCACCAGTGATAGTTTACTGGGCTACACCTTC
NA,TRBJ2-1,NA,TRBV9,CASSRGGDQAREQFF,TGTGCCAGCAGTCGAGGGGGGGATCAGGCAAGGGAGCAGTTCTTC
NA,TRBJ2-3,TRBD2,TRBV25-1,CASTPEGLAEGSRDTQYF,TGTGCCAGCACCCCCGAAGGACTAGCGGAAGGGTCGAGGGATACGCAGTATTTT
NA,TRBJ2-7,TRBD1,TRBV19,CASSKAGGTGVSEQYF,TGTGCCAGTAGTAAGGCCGGTGGAACAGGGGTTTCCGAGCAGTACTTC
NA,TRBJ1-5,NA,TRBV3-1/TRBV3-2,CASSQFPSGGNQPQHF,TGTGCCAGCAGCCAATTTCCGTCCGGGGGGAATCAGCCCCAGCATTTT
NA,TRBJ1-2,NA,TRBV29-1,CSVELLRRRSYGYTF,TGCAGCGTTGAATTATTAAGGAGGAGGAGCTATGGCTACACCTTC
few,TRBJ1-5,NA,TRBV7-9,CASSPRRDQPQHF,TGTGCCAGCAGCCCCAGGAGGGATCAGCCCCAGCATTTT
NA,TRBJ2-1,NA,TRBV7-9,CASSFSVSYNEQFF,TGTGCCAGCAGCTTTTCGGTGAGTTACAATGAGCAGTTCTTC
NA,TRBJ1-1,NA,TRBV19,CASSRGRDIGTEAFF,TGTGCCAGTAGTAGGGGGAGGGATATCGGGACTGAAGCTTTCTTT
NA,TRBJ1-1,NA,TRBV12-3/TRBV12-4,CASSIQRGEAFF,TGTGCCAGCAGTATTCAGAGGGGGGAAGCTTTCTTT
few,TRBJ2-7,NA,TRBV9,CASSATGRGWAYEQYF,TGTGCCAGCAGCGCTACAGGGAGAGGATGGGCCTACGAGCAGTACTTC
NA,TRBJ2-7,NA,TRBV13,CASSLGNTYEQYF,TGTGCCAGCAGCTTAGGCAACACCTACGAGCAGTACTTC
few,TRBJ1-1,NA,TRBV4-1,CASSQGPGIYTEAFF,TGCGCCAGCAGCCAAGGTCCGGGAATTTACACTGAAGCTTTCTTT
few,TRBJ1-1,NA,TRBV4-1,CASSLVGARTRNTEAFF,TGCGCCAGCAGCCTAGTAGGGGCCCGAACCCGGAACACTGAAGCTTTCTTT
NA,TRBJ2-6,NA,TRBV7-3,CASSLRGSGANVLTF,TGTGCCAGCAGCTTACGGGGATCTGGGGCCAACGTCCTGACTTTC
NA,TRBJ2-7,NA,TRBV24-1,CATSVTRTLENPYEQYF,TGTGCCACCAGTGTTACCCGGACTTTAGAGAACCCCTACGAGCAGTACTTC
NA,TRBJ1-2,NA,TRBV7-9,CASSLDMNVNYGYTF,TGTGCCAGCAGCCTAGACATGAACGTAAACTATGGCTACACCTTC
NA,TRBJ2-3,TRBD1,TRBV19,CASSIGSGTGGADTQYF,TGTGCCAGTAGTATAGGGTCCGGGACAGGGGGAGCAGATACGCAGTATTTT
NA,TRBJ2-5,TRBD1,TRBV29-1,CSGGNRGTQYF,TGCAGCGGCGGAAACAGGGGGACCCAGTACTTC
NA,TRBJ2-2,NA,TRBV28,CASSLILRQYTGELFF,TGTGCCAGCAGTTTGATCCTAAGACAGTACACCGGGGAGCTGTTTTTT
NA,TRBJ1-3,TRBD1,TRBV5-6,CASSLGDRAGNTIYF,TGTGCCAGCAGCTTGGGGGACAGGGCTGGAAACACCATATATTTT
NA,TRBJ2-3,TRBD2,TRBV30,CAWMGRAFSTDTQYF,TGTGCCTGGATGGGGAGGGCCTTTAGCACAGATACGCAGTATTTT
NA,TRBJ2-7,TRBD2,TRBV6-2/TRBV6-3,CASSSVGLAAYEQYF,TGTGCCAGCAGCTCAGTGGGGCTAGCGGCCTACGAGCAGTACTTC
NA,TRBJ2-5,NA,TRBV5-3,CARSQRTCQETQYF,TGTGCCAGAAGCCAGAGGACATGCCAAGAGACCCAGTACTTC
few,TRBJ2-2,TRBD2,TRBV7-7,CASSAGRGRGTGELFF,TGTGCCAGCAGCGCAGGGAGGGGAAGGGGCACCGGGGAGCTGTTTTTT
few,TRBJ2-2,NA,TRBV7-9,CAIISTTLTGELFF,TGTGCCATCATCTCGACTACACTCACCGGGGAGCTGTTTTTT
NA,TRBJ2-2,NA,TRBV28,CASSLPEGNTGELFF,TGTGCCAGCAGTTTACCGGAGGGGAACACCGGGGAGCTGTTTTTT
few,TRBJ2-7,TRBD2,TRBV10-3,CAISESPASGRSYEQYF,TGTGCCATCAGTGAGTCCCCAGCTAGCGGGCGCTCCTACGAGCAGTACTTC
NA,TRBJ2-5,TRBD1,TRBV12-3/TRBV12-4,CASTQGARGTQYF,TGTGCCAGCACCCAGGGGGCCCGTGGTACCCAGTACTTC
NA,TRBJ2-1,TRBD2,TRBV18,CASSPERGSYNEQFF,TGTGCCAGCTCACCAGAGCGGGGCTCCTACAATGAGCAGTTCTTC
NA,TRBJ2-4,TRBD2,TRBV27,CASSGTSGKGKNIQYF,TGTGCCAGCAGCGGGACTAGCGGGAAGGGCAAAAACATTCAGTACTTC
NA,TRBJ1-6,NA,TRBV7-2,CASSSRGFNSPLHF,TGTGCCAGCAGCTCCAGGGGCTTTAATTCACCCCTCCACTTT
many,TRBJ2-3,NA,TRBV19,CASSIGSGRVGTDTQYF,TGTGCCAGTAGTATAGGCTCCGGCAGGGTTGGCACAGATACGCAGTATTTT
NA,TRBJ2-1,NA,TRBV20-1,CSASLANEQFF,TGCAGTGCTAGTCTCGCGAATGAGCAGTTCTTC
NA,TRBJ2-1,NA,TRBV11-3,CASSLGSSSYNEQFF,TGTGCCAGCAGCTTAGGGTCGAGTTCCTACAATGAGCAGTTCTTC